This TCR beta chain was captured by sequencing in a study of blood T cell repertoires in COVID-19. The protocol was immunoSEQ multiplex PCR, while the TCRdb copy is restricted to in-frame clones and leaves out a portion. The sample consists of approximately 96,000 clones, roughly 80% of them appearing once. From germline, CDR1 is SGHDT and CDR2 YYEEEE. The germline V and J ends were trimmed by 4 bases and 6 bases, with 19 bases remaining between them. CDR3 length: 15 residues. The chain combines TRBV5-6 with TRBJ1-2, with TRBD1 as a possible D gene (5 bases). Sequences were obtained from peripheral blood. This receptor was identified in a woman older than 75 with acute or convalescent COVID-19. CDR3 sequence (DNA): TGTGCCAGCAGCCAACGCGGGGGGGAAGGTCATGGCTACACCTTC. It specifies CASSQRGGEGHGYTF.